These 25 T cell receptor beta chains share one sample of origin, sequenced in a study of blood T cell repertoires in COVID-19. Clones were read by immunoSEQ multiplex PCR, and TCRdb kept only the in-frame ones, dropping some. The sample records roughly 73,000 clones, more than 75% being singletons. The specimen was peripheral blood. These receptors originate from a human donor in a cohort sampled during active COVID-19.

In DNA form, the CDR3 reads TGTGCCAGCAGCTTGGGCGGGGCCACCTCAGAGGGCGAGCAGTACTTC. It encodes CASSLGGATSEGEQYF. This rearrangement joins TRBV5-6 to TRBJ2-7, with a weak D call TRBD2 (6 bases). The ends were cut back, 0 bases at V and 6 bases at J, with 19 bases in the middle. CDR1 SGHDT and CDR2 YYEEEE come from the germline V gene. The CDR3 is 16 amino acids.

The chain links TRBV30 to TRBJ1-6; no reliable D call. Germline CDR1 and CDR2: GTSNPN and SVGIG (reference sequence). V was shortened by 2 bases and J by 8 bases, with 19 bases between the two germline ends. The CDR3 has 16 residues. The CDR3 spells CAWSYARHPGDSPLHF. CDR3 sequence (DNA): TGTGCCTGGAGTTACGCCCGACACCCCGGGGATTCACCCCTCCACTTT.

The CDR3 DNA follows: TGTGCCAGCAGCCCCAGTGGTTTAGGAAACACCATATATTTT. Protein product: CASSPSGLGNTIYF. The gene calls are TRBV14 and TRBJ1-3, with D uncertain. Germline CDR1 is SGHDN and CDR2 is FVKESK. The germline V and J ends were trimmed by 4 bases and 4 bases, with 11 bases remaining between them. This CDR3 has 14 residues.

This chain connects TRBV19 to TRBJ1-5, with D possibly being TRBD1 (5 bases). The germline V gene has CDR1 LNHDA and CDR2 SQIVND (reference sequence). V lost 5 bases and J 2 bases, leaving 10 bases between the germline ends. This CDR3 is built from 14 residues. DNA for the CDR3: TGTGCCAGTAGTGTCCTGACAGGCAATCAGCCCCAGCATTTT. It codes for CASSVLTGNQPQHF.

This rearrangement joins TRBV27 to TRBJ1-4; D is unresolved. CDR3 length equals 14 residues. Trimming stripped 0 bases from V and 7 bases from J, with 9 bases between. The germline V gene has CDR1 MNHEY and CDR2 SMNVEV (reference sequence). This chain's CDR3 is CASSLSRTGEKLFF. For the CDR3, the DNA is TGTGCCAGCAGTTTATCCCGGACTGGTGAAAAACTGTTTTTT.

Only a few counts were recorded for this clone. CDR3 nucleotide sequence: TGCGCCAGCAGTGACAGGTATGGCTACACCTTC. This translates into CASSDRYGYTF. The V gene is TRBV10-1, the J gene TRBJ1-2, with D uncertain. V lost 3 bases to trimming and J lost 5 bases, with 4 bases between them. The CDR3 consists of 11 residues. Germline V gene lookup returns CDR1 WNHNN and CDR2 SYGVQD (reference sequence).

The rearrangement links TRBV5-4 to TRBJ2-7; perhaps TRBD2 as D (5 bases). The V and J ends lost 4 bases and 2 bases respectively, with 13 bases between them. This CDR3 is 14 amino acids long. The germline V gene has CDR1 SGHNT and CDR2 YYREEE (reference sequence). The CDR3 region has the DNA TGTGCCAGCAGCGTCGGGGAAGGAACCTACGAGCAGTACTTC. Its protein product is CASSVGEGTYEQYF.

This clone turned up a few times. The chain links TRBV5-1 to TRBJ2-7; perhaps TRBD2 as D (5 bases). Germline V gene sequence: CDR1 SGHRS, CDR2 YFSETQ. Trimming took off 0 bases at V and 6 bases at J, with 16 bases between the two ends. There are 15 residues in the CDR3. The CDR3 coding sequence is TGCGCCAGCAGCTTGGGGGTTTTTCGGGGAACCGAGCAGTACTTC. Amino acids: CASSLGVFRGTEQYF.

The chain combines TRBV9 with TRBJ1-1; D is unresolved. CDR1 and CDR2 from the germline V gene are SGDLS and YYNGEE. The V end was cut by 2 bases, the J end by 1 base, with 12 bases between. This CDR3 region has 15 residues. CDR3 protein: CASSVQVGGNTEAFF. The CDR3 nucleotides read TGTGCCAGCAGCGTCCAGGTGGGTGGGAACACTGAAGCTTTCTTT.

The CDR3 sequence is CASSYSGQGKGYTF. The DNA of the CDR3 is TGTGCCAGCAGTTACTCCGGGCAGGGGAAAGGCTACACCTTC. V usage is TRBV6-5 and J usage is TRBJ1-2; D might be TRBD1 (6 bases). From germline, CDR1 is MNHEY and CDR2 SVGAGI. V was pared by 0 bases and J by 8 bases, with 13 bases between. The CDR3 contains 14 residues.

This clone was seen just once. The chain combines TRBV4-1 with TRBJ2-5; the D gene is possibly TRBD1 (6 bases). The germline gives CDR1 MGHRA, CDR2 YSYEKL. V was pared by 0 bases and J by 1 base, with 9 bases between. CDR3 length: 15 residues. This CDR3 reads CASSQEDSRQETQYF. The CDR3 DNA follows: TGCGCCAGCAGCCAAGAGGACAGCCGCCAAGAGACCCAGTACTTC.

Remarks on this clone: The sample holds other DNA sequences that translate to the same CDR3. The CDR3, as DNA: TGTGCCTGGAGGGGACTAGCGGGCGAGCAGTACTTC. Translated: CAWRGLAGEQYF. The gene calls are TRBV30 and TRBJ2-7; 12 bases agree with TRBD2. This CDR3 is built from 12 residues. Unmatched junction bases numbered 0, after V lost 3 bases and J lost 6 bases. Germline V gene sequence: CDR1 GTSNPN, CDR2 SVGIG (reference sequence). The variable domain in full, completed from reference TRBV30 and TRBJ2-7, reads SQTIHQWPATLVQPVGSPLSLECTVEGTSNPNLYWYRQAAGRGLQLLFYSVGIGQISSEVPQNLSASRPQDRQFILSSKKLLLSDSGFYLCAWRGLAGEQYFGPGTRLTVT.

This clone came up once. The V gene is TRBV10-3, the J gene TRBJ2-7; 9 bases fit TRBD2. Germline assignment: CDR1 ENHRY and CDR2 SYGVKD. Germline trimming cut 3 bases from V and 6 bases from J; bases unmatched to any gene: 12. This CDR3 is 16 amino acids long. This CDR3 is CAISDSGTSHPREQYF. The CDR3 region has the DNA TGTGCCATCAGTGACTCCGGGACTAGCCATCCACGCGAGCAGTACTTC.

This clone was detected only once. The chain combines TRBV18 with TRBJ2-7; the match to TRBD1 covers 12 bases. Germline assignment: CDR1 KGHSH and CDR2 LQKENI. V lost 3 bases, J lost 3 bases, and 3 bases stayed unmatched. This CDR3 contains 15 residues. The CDR3 sequence: CASSPRDRGLYEQYF. The CDR3, as DNA: TGTGCCAGCTCACCTAGGGACAGGGGGCTCTACGAGCAGTACTTC.

V and J are TRBV5-1 and TRBJ1-1; 10 positions agree with TRBD1. The CDR3 is 15 residues long. Germline CDR1 is SGHRS and CDR2 is YFSETQ. Trimming took 0 bases from V and 4 from J; bases not matched to a gene: 3. CDR3 region: CASSLERTGGTEAFF. The DNA of the CDR3 is TGCGCCAGCAGCTTGGAACGGACAGGGGGCACTGAAGCTTTCTTT.

This clone was counted a single time. This chain uses TRBV12-2 with TRBJ2-7; the table's D call, TRBD1, was not checked against the DNA. TRBV12-2 is flagged as a pseudogene. The CDR3 is 16 amino acids. CDR3 DNA: TGTGCAAGTCGCCTACCGGACAGGGGGAGATTATACGAGCAGTACTTC. This codes for CASRLPDRGRLYEQYF.

The rearrangement joins TRBV5-4 to TRBJ1-1; D possibly corresponds to TRBD1 (5 bases). Trimming took off 5 bases at V and 4 bases at J, with 12 bases between the two ends. The length of the CDR3 is 13 residues. Germline loops: CDR1 SGHNT, CDR2 YYREEE (reference sequence). The CDR3 spells CASRQGVGTEAFF. As DNA, the CDR3 is TGTGCCAGCAGACAAGGGGTGGGCACTGAAGCTTTCTTT.

This chain uses TRBV11-2 with TRBJ2-3; tentative D call: TRBD2 (5 bases). The ends were cut back, 5 bases at V and 8 bases at J, with 20 bases in the middle. CDR3 length: 15 amino acids. CDR1 and CDR2 (germline): SGHAT, FQNNGV. The CDR3 region is CASSPPGSLRATQYF. CDR3 coding DNA: TGTGCCAGCAGCCCTCCGGGGAGTCTGAGAGCTACGCAGTATTTT. The full variable domain, its missing parts supplied by reference TRBV11-2 and TRBJ2-3, is EAGVAQSPRYKIIEKRQSVAFWCNPISGHATLYWYQQILGQGPKLLIQFQNNGVVDDSQLPKDRFSAERLKGVDSTLKIQPAKLEDSAVYLCASSPPGSLRATQYFGPGTRLTVL.

The CDR3 reads CASSPPTGTGTLQRPYEQYF. The CDR3 DNA follows: TGTGCCAGCAGCCCACCGACCGGGACAGGGACTCTCCAAAGACCCTACGAGCAGTACTTC. This sequence joins TRBV4-2 and TRBJ2-7, with 9 bases identical to TRBD1. Unmatched junction bases numbered 21, after V lost 4 bases and J lost 2 bases. The CDR3 sequence is 20 residues long. Looked up from germline, CDR1 is LGHNA and CDR2 is YNFKEQ.

Here the CDR3 DNA reads TGTGCCAGCAGCCCCCCTCGGACTAGCGGAGCCGGTGAGCAGTTCTTC. Translated, it gives CASSPPRTSGAGEQFF. The V and J genes are TRBV11-2 and TRBJ2-1; 10 nucleotides align to TRBD2. CDR1 SGHAT and CDR2 FQNNGV come from the germline V gene. The J segment lost 9 bases and the V segment lost 5 bases, leaving 13 bases of the junction unmatched. The CDR3 loop spans 16 amino acids.

This chain links TRBV6-5 with TRBJ1-2; TRBD1 agrees at 9 bases. The CDR3 runs to 14 residues. V gave up 6 bases and J gave up 5 bases; unmatched junction bases: 7. The V gene's germline CDR1 is MNHEY and CDR2 SVGAGI. The CDR3 DNA follows: TGTGCCAGCAGGAGGACAGGGGAGGAATATGGCTACACCTTC. Translation gives CASRRTGEEYGYTF.

V gene TRBV6-4 combines with J gene TRBJ1-6; 8 nucleotides line up with TRBD1. The CDR3 is made up of 14 amino acids. Unmatched junction bases numbered 5, after V lost 8 bases and J lost 5 bases. From germline, CDR1 is MRHNA and CDR2 SNTAGT. The CDR3 DNA reads as TGTGCCAGCCGGACAGGGAATAATAATTCACCCCTCCACTTT. Its protein is CASRTGNNNSPLHF.

This clone was counted between two and nine times. This rearrangement joins TRBV4-1 to TRBJ2-1; 7 positions match TRBD2. Germline CDR1 is MGHRA and CDR2 is YSYEKL. The CDR3 is 14 amino acids. J lost 4 bases, V lost 2 bases, and 2 bases had no gene match. CDR3 coding DNA: TGCGCCAGCAGCCAACCTAGCGGTTACAATGAGCAGTTCTTC. As protein: CASSQPSGYNEQFF.

In this sample, this clone turned up a few times. The chain employs TRBV11-2 and TRBJ2-7; no clear D gene. Trimming took off 1 base at V and 0 bases at J, with 10 bases between the two ends. Germline values: CDR1 SGHAT, CDR2 FQNNGV. CDR3 length: 15 residues. CDR3 amino acids: CASSLVQLSSYEQYF. In DNA, the CDR3 is TGTGCCAGCAGCTTAGTACAGCTATCCTCCTACGAGCAGTACTTC.

The chain employs TRBV3-1 (or the pseudogene TRBV3-2) and TRBJ2-5; D is perhaps TRBD2 (6 bases). The length of the CDR3 is 14 residues. Germline loops: CDR1 LGHDT, CDR2 YNNKEL (reference sequence). The V gene lost 2 bases and the J gene lost 5 bases, with 12 bases spanning the gap. In DNA form, the CDR3 reads TGTGCCAGCAGCCAAAGCCGGCTAGCGGAGACCCAGTACTTC. Protein product: CASSQSRLAETQYF.